These 10 T cell receptor beta chains share one sample of origin, sequenced in a study of a mutant IDH1 vaccine in newly diagnosed glioma. Their specific antigens are unknown. Time point reported: week 35, safety follow-up. Topical imiquimod was applied with each vaccine dose, which held 300 ug of mutant IDH1 20-mer peptide. Sequencing was performed with immunoSEQ multiplex PCR; in TCRdb, only in-frame clones are kept and a portion is missing. The sample lists tens of thousands of clones, 80% to 85% occurring once. Source: PBMCs, taken from a glioma patient whose treatment included an IDH1 peptide vaccine. All receptors derive from a woman in her thirties or forties with glioma. Some clones in this sample may be carry-over from other donors' samples.

The chain is built from TRBV9 and TRBJ2-5; D gene ambiguous. V gave up 0 bases and J gave up 5 bases, with 17 bases separating them. CDR3 size: 16 residues. Germline CDR1 reads SGDLS; CDR2 reads YYNGEE. The DNA of the CDR3 is TGTGCCAGCAGCGTAGCTTCCGGCGGTCCAATGGAGACCCAGTACTTC. It codes for CASSVASGGPMETQYF.

This chain connects TRBV10-3 to TRBJ1-5; D not resolved. In germline, CDR1 is ENHRY, CDR2 SYGVKD. The CDR3 has 13 residues. Deletions cut 5 bases from V and 0 bases from J, with 5 bases between. CDR3: CAISPDSNQPQHF. The DNA of the CDR3 is TGTGCCATCAGTCCGGATAGCAATCAGCCCCAGCATTTT.

The J gene is TRBJ2-5, the V gene TRBV5-1, with D possibly being TRBD2 (7 bases). This CDR3 has 16 residues. The germline CDR1 and CDR2 sequences are SGHRS and YFSETQ. The V end lost 4 bases, the J end lost 5 bases, and 21 bases lay between the germline ends. This chain's CDR3 is CASSPEGGGVGETQYF. In DNA form, the CDR3 reads TGCGCCAGCAGCCCGGAGGGAGGGGGGGTCGGCGAGACCCAGTACTTC.

The chain recombines TRBV4-3 with TRBJ2-7, with TRBD1 matching 9 bases. Looked up from germline, CDR1 is LGHNA and CDR2 is YSLEER. Trimming cost V 0 bases and J 3 bases; bases outside gene matches: 9. This CDR3 region has 17 residues. The CDR3 is CASSQDLRGQGFYEQYF. CDR3 nucleotides: TGCGCCAGCAGCCAAGACTTGCGGGGACAGGGATTCTACGAGCAGTACTTC.

This clone was recorded a few times. The chain's CDR3 is CASAREASGAYNEQFF. CDR3 sequence (DNA): TGTGCCAGCGCTCGGGAGGCTAGCGGAGCCTACAATGAGCAGTTCTTC. V is TRBV2 and J is TRBJ2-1; 7 bases agree with TRBD2. Germline V CDR1 and CDR2: SNHLY, FYNNEI. The length of the CDR3 is 16 residues. Unmatched junction bases numbered 12, after V lost 8 bases and J lost 2 bases.

This chain uses TRBV19 with TRBJ1-1; D is undetermined. V lost 5 bases to trimming and J lost 7 bases, with 14 bases between them. The CDR3 is 13 amino acids. Germline V CDR1 and CDR2: LNHDA, SQIVND (reference sequence). This CDR3 is CASSLSQKSEAFF. The CDR3 coding sequence is TGTGCCAGTAGTCTGTCCCAGAAGAGTGAAGCTTTCTTT.

This clone was counted only a few times. Other DNA sequences in this sample translate to the same CDR3. This sequence joins TRBV5-6 and TRBJ1-5; D is ambiguous. The germline CDR1 and CDR2 sequences are SGHDT and YYEEEE. Between the trimmed V and J ends, which lost 0 bases and 2 bases, there was a span of 0 bases. This CDR3 comprises 12 residues. The chain's CDR3 is CASSLGNQPQHF. The CDR3 DNA reads as TGTGCCAGCAGCTTGGGCAATCAGCCCCAGCATTTT.

This chain connects TRBV25-1 to TRBJ1-1, with D unresolved. The V gene's germline CDR1 is MGHDK and CDR2 SYGVNS. The CDR3 totals 12 residues. V was clipped by 7 bases and J by 4 bases, with 10 bases between them. CDR3 residues: CASTNGLTEAFF. The DNA of the CDR3 is TGTGCCAGCACAAATGGTCTCACTGAAGCTTTCTTT.

J is TRBJ1-2 and V is TRBV18; D unresolved. The germline CDR1 and CDR2 sequences are KGHSH and LQKENI. This CDR3 has 10 amino acids. The ends were cut back, 1 base at V and 8 bases at J, with 2 bases in the middle. The CDR3 is CASSPRGYTF. The CDR3 nucleotides read TGTGCCAGCTCACCACGCGGCTACACCTTC.

This chain joins TRBV6-1 and TRBJ1-4, with D uncertain. V lost 9 bases and J 7 bases, leaving 18 bases between the germline ends. CDR1 is MNHNS and CDR2 is SASEGT in the germline V gene. The CDR3 is 14 residues long. The CDR3 DNA is TGTGCCAGTGGGGAGACAATCTATGGTGAAAAACTGTTTTTT. Translated: CASGETIYGEKLFF.